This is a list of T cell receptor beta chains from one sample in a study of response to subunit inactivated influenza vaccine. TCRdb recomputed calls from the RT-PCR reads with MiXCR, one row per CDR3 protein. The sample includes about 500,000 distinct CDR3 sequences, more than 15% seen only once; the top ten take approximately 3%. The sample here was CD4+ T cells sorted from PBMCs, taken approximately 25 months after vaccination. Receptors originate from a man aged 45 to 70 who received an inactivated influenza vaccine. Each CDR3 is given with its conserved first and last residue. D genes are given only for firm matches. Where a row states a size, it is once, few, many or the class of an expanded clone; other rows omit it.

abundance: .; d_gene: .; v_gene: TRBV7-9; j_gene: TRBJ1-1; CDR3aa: CASSFSGVVSEAFF; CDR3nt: TGTGCCAGCAGCTTTAGCGGAGTAGTTTCTGAAGCTTTCTTT
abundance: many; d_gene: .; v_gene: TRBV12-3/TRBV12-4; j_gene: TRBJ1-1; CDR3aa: CASSSRGGNTEAFF; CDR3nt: TGTGCCAGCAGCTCGAGGGGCGGGAACACTGAAGCTTTCTTT
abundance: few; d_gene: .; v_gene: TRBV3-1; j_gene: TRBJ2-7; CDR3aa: CASSQDPSTYEQYF; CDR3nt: TGTGCCAGCAGCCAAGATCCCAGTACCTACGAGCAGTACTTC
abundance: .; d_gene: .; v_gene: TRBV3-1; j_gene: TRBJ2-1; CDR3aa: CASSQALRGNEQFF; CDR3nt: TGTGCCAGCAGCCAAGCGCTGAGAGGGAATGAGCAGTTCTTC
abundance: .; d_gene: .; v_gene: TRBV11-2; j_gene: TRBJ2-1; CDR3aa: CASSLAGAEFDEQFF; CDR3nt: TGTGCCAGCAGCTTAGCGGGGGCGGAGTTCGATGAGCAGTTCTTC
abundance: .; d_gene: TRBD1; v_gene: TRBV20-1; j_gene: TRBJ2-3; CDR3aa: CSASPRGYGTDTQYF; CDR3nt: TGCAGTGCCAGCCCCAGGGGGTACGGCACAGATACGCAGTATTTT
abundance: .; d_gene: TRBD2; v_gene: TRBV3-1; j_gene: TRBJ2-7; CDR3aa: CASSQRQTGGNEQYF; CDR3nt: TGTGCCAGCAGCCAACGCCAGACGGGGGGTAATGAGCAGTACTTC
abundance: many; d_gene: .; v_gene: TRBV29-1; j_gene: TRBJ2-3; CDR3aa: CSVGGFKGSTDTQYF; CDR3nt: TGCAGCGTTGGTGGTTTTAAGGGCTCCACAGATACGCAGTATTTT
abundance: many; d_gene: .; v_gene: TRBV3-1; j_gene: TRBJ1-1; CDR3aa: CASSHLQGNTEAFF; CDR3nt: TGTGCCAGCAGCCATCTACAGGGGAACACTGAAGCTTTCTTT
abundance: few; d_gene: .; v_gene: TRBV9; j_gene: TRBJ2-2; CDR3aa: CASRPHLETGELFF; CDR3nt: TGTGCCAGCAGACCACACCTCGAGACCGGGGAGCTGTTTTTT
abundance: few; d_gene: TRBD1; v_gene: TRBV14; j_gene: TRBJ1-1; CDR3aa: CASSQDRGRNTEAFF; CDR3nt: TGTGCCAGCAGCCAAGACAGGGGGCGAAACACTGAAGCTTTCTTT
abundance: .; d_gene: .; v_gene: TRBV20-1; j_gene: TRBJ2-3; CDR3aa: CSARDSRAPTDTQYF; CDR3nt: TGCAGTGCTAGAGATTCGCGGGCTCCCACAGATACGCAGTATTTT
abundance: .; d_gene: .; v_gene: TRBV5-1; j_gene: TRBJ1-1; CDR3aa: CASSPGTGGTNTEAFF; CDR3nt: TGCGCCAGCAGTCCGGGTACGGGGGGCACGAACACTGAAGCTTTCTTT
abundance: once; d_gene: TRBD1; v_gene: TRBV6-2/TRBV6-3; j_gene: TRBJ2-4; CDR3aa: CASSPFRGLSQNIQYF; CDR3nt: TGTGCCAGCAGTCCCTTCAGGGGGCTGAGCCAAAACATTCAGTACTTC
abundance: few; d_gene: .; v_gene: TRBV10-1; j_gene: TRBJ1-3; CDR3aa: CASSERDGSSGNTIYF; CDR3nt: TGCGCCAGCAGTGAGAGGGACGGGAGCTCTGGAAACACCATATATTTT
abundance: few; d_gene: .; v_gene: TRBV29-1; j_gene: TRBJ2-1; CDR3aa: CSVDLVYNEQFF; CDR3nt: TGCAGCGTTGATTTGGTTTACAATGAGCAGTTCTTC
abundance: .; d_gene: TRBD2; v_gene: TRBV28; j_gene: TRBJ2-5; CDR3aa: CASSLLRTSAKTQYF; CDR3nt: TGTGCCAGCAGTTTACTCAGGACTAGCGCCAAGACCCAGTACTTC
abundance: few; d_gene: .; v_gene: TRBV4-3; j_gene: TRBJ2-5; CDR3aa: CASSLFRGGRETQYF; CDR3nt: TGCGCCAGCAGCCTGTTCAGAGGGGGTCGGGAGACCCAGTACTTC
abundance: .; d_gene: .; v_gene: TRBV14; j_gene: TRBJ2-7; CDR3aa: CASSHGGLSYEQYF; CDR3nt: TGTGCCAGCAGCCACGGGGGGCTCTCCTACGAGCAGTACTTC
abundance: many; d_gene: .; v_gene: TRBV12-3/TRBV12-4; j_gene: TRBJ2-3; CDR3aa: CASSFRTGSTDTQYF; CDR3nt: TGCGCCAGCAGCTTCCGAACAGGGAGCACAGATACGCAGTATTTT
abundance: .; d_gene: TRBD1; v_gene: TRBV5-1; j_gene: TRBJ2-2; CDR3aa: CASSSRTGWNTGELFF; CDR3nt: TGCGCCAGCAGCTCCAGGACAGGGTGGAACACCGGGGAGCTGTTTTTT
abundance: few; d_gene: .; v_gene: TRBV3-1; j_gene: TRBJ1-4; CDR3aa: CASSQTGATNEKLFF; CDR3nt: TGTGCCAGCAGCCAGACGGGCGCAACTAATGAAAAACTGTTTTTT
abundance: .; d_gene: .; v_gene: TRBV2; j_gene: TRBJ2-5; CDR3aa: CASSRIYQETQYF; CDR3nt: TGTGCCAGCAGCCGCATCTACCAAGAGACCCAGTACTTC
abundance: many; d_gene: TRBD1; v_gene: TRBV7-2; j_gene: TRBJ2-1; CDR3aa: CASSHRGRNEQFF; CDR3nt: TGTGCCAGCAGCCACAGGGGTCGCAATGAGCAGTTCTTC
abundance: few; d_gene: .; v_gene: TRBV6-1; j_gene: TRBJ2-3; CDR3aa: CASNFKQVRPDTQYF; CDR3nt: TGTGCCAGCAACTTCAAGCAAGTCCGTCCGGATACGCAGTATTTT
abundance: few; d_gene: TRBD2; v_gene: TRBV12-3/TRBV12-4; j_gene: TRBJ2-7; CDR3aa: CASSLQRGEYEQYF; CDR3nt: TGTGCCAGCAGTTTACAGCGGGGGGAGTACGAGCAGTACTTC
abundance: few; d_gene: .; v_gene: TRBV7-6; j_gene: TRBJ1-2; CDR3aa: CASSLGQEDGYTF; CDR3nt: TGTGCCAGCAGCTTAGGGCAGGAAGATGGCTACACCTTC
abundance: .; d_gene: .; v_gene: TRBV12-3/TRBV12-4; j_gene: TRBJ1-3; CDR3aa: CASSLRRDSGNTIYF; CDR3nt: TGTGCCAGCAGCCTCCGTAGGGACTCTGGAAACACCATATATTTT
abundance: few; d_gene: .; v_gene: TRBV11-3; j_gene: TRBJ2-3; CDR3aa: CASSLGRSTQYF; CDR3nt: TGTGCCAGCAGCTTAGGACGGAGTACGCAGTATTTT
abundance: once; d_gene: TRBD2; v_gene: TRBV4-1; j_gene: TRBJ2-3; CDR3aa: CASSQDVGGGTDTQYF; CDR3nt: TGCGCCAGCAGCCAAGACGTGGGGGGAGGGACAGATACGCAGTATTTT
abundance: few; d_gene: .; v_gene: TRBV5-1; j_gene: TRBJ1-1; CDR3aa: CASSLEGLEAFF; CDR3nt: TGCGCCAGCAGCTTGGAGGGACTTGAAGCTTTCTTT
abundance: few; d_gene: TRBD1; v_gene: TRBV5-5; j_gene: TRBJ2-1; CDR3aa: CASSFRDRVYNEQFF; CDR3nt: TGTGCCAGCAGCTTCCGGGACAGGGTCTACAATGAGCAGTTCTTC
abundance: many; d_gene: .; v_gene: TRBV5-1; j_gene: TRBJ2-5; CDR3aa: CASSPDTVVETQYF; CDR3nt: TGCGCCAGCAGCCCTGACACCGTGGTGGAGACCCAGTACTTC
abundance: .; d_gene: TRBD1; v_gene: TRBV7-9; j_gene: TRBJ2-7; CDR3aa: CASSKGQGTLYEQYF; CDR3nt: TGTGCCAGCAGCAAGGGACAGGGAACCCTATACGAGCAGTACTTC
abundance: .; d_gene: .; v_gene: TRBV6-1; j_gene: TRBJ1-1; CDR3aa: CASSEGRVTEAFF; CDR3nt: TGTGCCAGCAGTGAAGGTCGTGTCACTGAAGCTTTCTTT
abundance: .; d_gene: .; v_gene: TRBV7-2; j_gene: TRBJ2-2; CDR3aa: CASSHSIGTGELFF; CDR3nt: TGTGCCAGCAGTCATAGTATTGGGACCGGGGAGCTGTTTTTT
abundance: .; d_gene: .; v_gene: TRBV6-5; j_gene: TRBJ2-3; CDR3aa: CASSYDPTDTQYF; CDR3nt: TGTGCCAGCAGTTACGATCCCACAGATACGCAGTATTTT
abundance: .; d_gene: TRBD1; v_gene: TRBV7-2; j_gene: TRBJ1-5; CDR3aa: CASRGDSIYQPQHF; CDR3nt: TGTGCCAGTCGCGGGGACAGTATATATCAGCCCCAGCATTTT
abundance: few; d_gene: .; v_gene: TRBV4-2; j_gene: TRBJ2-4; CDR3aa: CASSQEGNIQYF; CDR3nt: TGTGCCAGCAGCCAAGAGGGAAACATTCAGTACTTC
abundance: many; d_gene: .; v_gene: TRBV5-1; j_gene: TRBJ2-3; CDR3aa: CASSLGSFTDTQYF; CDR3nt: TGTGCCAGCAGTTTAGGCAGCTTCACAGATACGCAGTATTTT
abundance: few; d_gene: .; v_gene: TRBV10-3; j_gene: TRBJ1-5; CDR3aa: CAISETGGRQPQHF; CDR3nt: TGTGCCATCAGCGAGACGGGAGGGCGGCAGCCCCAGCATTTT
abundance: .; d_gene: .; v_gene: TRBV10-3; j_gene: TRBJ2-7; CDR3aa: CAISGDGEQYF; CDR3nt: TGTGCCATCAGTGGGGATGGTGAGCAGTACTTC
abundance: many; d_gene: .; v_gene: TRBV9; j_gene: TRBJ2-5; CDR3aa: CASSVLGQKQETQYF; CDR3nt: TGTGCCAGCAGCGTCCTAGGGCAGAAACAAGAGACCCAGTACTTC
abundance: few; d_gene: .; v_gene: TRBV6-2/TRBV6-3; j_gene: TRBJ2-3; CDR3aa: CASRTTTPDTQYF; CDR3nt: TGTGCCAGCAGGACGACCACCCCAGATACGCAGTATTTT
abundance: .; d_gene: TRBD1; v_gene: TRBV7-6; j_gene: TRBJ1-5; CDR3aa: CASSFPTGERSNQPQHF; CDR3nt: TGTGCCAGCAGCTTCCCAACAGGGGAACGTAGCAATCAGCCCCAGCATTTT
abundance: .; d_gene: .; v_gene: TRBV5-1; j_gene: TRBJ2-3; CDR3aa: CASSYRVADTQYF; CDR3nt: TGCGCCAGCAGTTACAGGGTCGCAGATACGCAGTATTTT
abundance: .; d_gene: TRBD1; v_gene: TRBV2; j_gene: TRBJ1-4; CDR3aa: CASTEQGGTNEKLFF; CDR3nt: TGTGCCAGCACCGAACAGGGGGGAACTAATGAAAAACTGTTTTTT